This T cell receptor beta chain came from a study of T-cell reconstitution after alpha-beta-depleted transplantation in children. Regarding this clonotype: Its antigen is unidentified.

Findings and limits, study-wide: In patients about two months after transplant, alpha-beta T cells reportedly arose from several hundred expanded graft clones.

Using unique molecular identifiers, the investigators prepared the TCRbeta library. Each CDR3 protein is one row after TCRdb ran MiXCR on the PCR reads. The sample shows about 510,000 distinct CDR3 sequences, over 9.5% of them seen only once. This CDR3 is 13 amino acids long. V was cut by 5 bases and J by 4 bases, with 11 bases left in between. CDR1 and CDR2 from the germline V gene are MNHEY and SVGAGI. This sequence originates from a female patient aged 2-15 years who had a stem cell transplant for aplastic anemia, so the T cells may come from the graft donor. The gene calls are TRBV6-5 and TRBJ1-2, with unresolved D. Here the sequenced sample was PBMCs, mostly from graft donor cells, taken 180 days after TCRalphabeta/CD19-depleted stem cell transplant. For the CDR3, the DNA is TGTGCCAGCAGTAACGACGGCCTCTATGGCTACACCTTC. This translates into CASSNDGLYGYTF.